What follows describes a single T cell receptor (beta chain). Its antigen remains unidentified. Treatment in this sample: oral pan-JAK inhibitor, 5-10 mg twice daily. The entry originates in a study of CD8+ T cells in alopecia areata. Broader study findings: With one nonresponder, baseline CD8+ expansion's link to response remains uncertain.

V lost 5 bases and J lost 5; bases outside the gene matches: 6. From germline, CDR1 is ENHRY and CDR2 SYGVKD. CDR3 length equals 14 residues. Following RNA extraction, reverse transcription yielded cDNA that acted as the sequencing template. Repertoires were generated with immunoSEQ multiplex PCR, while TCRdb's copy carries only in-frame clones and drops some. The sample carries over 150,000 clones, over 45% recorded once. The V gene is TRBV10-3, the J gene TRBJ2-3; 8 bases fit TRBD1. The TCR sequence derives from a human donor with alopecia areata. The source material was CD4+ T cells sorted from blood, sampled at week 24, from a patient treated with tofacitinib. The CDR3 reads CAISFQGAEDTQYF. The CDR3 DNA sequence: TGTGCCATCAGTTTCCAGGGGGCAGAAGATACGCAGTATTTT.